This is a list of T cell receptor beta chains from one sample in a study of cytomegalovirus exposure and HLA in healthy donors. Produced via immunoSEQ multiplex PCR; TCRdb's table is partial and in-frame only. This repertoire comprises about 160,000 clones; its ten largest clones make up 2.1%. The sample was PBMCs. Receptor source: a man aged 25 to 40 in good health and CMV-seronegative. The CDR3 runs from the conserved cysteine through the conserved F or W. The order of the fields is V gene, D gene, J gene, CDR3 DNA, CDR3 protein. A D gene is named only where the DNA matches it firmly.

v_call: TRBV6-1; d_call: TRBD1; j_call: TRBJ1-5; cdr3_nt: TGTGCCAGCAGTGCCGGGACAGTCTATAGCAATCAGCCCCAGCATTTT; cdr3_aa: CASSAGTVYSNQPQHF
v_call: TRBV29-1; d_call: NA; j_call: TRBJ2-1; cdr3_nt: TGCAGCGGATCAATACTAGAACTCTACAATGAGCAGTTCTTC; cdr3_aa: CSGSILELYNEQFF
v_call: TRBV5-4; d_call: TRBD2; j_call: TRBJ2-7; cdr3_nt: TGTGCCAGCAGCCCCGGAGCGGGAACCTCCTACGAGCAGTACTTC; cdr3_aa: CASSPGAGTSYEQYF
v_call: TRBV9; d_call: TRBD1; j_call: TRBJ1-2; cdr3_nt: TGTGCCAGCAGCGAGGGGATACAGGGGGCAGTCTATGGCTACACCTTC; cdr3_aa: CASSEGIQGAVYGYTF
v_call: TRBV5-1; d_call: NA; j_call: TRBJ2-7; cdr3_nt: TGCGCCAGCAGGAATACCGGGGTTGTCTACGAGCAGTACTTC; cdr3_aa: CASRNTGVVYEQYF
v_call: TRBV7-9; d_call: NA; j_call: TRBJ2-7; cdr3_nt: TGTGCCAGCAGCTTTAGAGACAATAGAGAGCAGTACTTC; cdr3_aa: CASSFRDNREQYF
v_call: TRBV6-6; d_call: TRBD2; j_call: TRBJ2-1; cdr3_nt: TGTGCCAGCAGTTACTCGGGCGGGAGCACGAATGAGCAGTTCTTC; cdr3_aa: CASSYSGGSTNEQFF
v_call: TRBV18; d_call: NA; j_call: TRBJ2-3; cdr3_nt: TGTGCCAGCTCACCACAGCAAGATACGCAGTATTTT; cdr3_aa: CASSPQQDTQYF
v_call: TRBV28; d_call: NA; j_call: TRBJ1-1; cdr3_nt: TGTGCCAGCTTATACAGGGACCAAGCTTTCTTT; cdr3_aa: CASLYRDQAFF
v_call: TRBV15; d_call: NA; j_call: TRBJ2-5; cdr3_nt: TGTGCCACCAGCAGTCTTGATAAGAGGACCCAGTACTTC; cdr3_aa: CATSSLDKRTQYF
v_call: TRBV27; d_call: NA; j_call: TRBJ1-1; cdr3_nt: TGTGCCAACCCACGGCGGGGGGACACTGAAGCTTTCTTT; cdr3_aa: CANPRRGDTEAFF
v_call: TRBV19; d_call: TRBD1; j_call: TRBJ2-2; cdr3_nt: TGTGCCAGTAGACAACAGGGGCCCGGGGAGCTGTTTTTT; cdr3_aa: CASRQQGPGELFF
v_call: TRBV20-1; d_call: NA; j_call: TRBJ2-7; cdr3_nt: TGCAGCCAGACAGCGAACTACGAGCAGTACTTC; cdr3_aa: CSQTANYEQYF
v_call: TRBV11-2; d_call: NA; j_call: TRBJ2-7; cdr3_nt: TGTGCCAGCAGCCTCTCTCTAGCGCAAGGCTACGAGCAGTACTTC; cdr3_aa: CASSLSLAQGYEQYF
v_call: TRBV28; d_call: NA; j_call: TRBJ2-6; cdr3_nt: TGTGCCAGCAGTTTTTTATCATCCGAGGCTACTGGGGCCAACGTCCTGACTTTC; cdr3_aa: CASSFLSSEATGANVLTF
v_call: TRBV5-8; d_call: NA; j_call: TRBJ1-5; cdr3_nt: TGTGCCAGCTGGGAGGGAAGGAATCAGCCCCAGCATTTT; cdr3_aa: CASWEGRNQPQHF
v_call: TRBV6-1; d_call: TRBD2; j_call: TRBJ2-5; cdr3_nt: TGTGCCAGCCAGTGGCGGGGGGTAGAGACCCAGTACTTC; cdr3_aa: CASQWRGVETQYF
v_call: TRBV19; d_call: NA; j_call: TRBJ2-2; cdr3_nt: TGTGCCAGTAGTATAGGGAGAAGCGGGGAGCTGTTTTTT; cdr3_aa: CASSIGRSGELFF
v_call: TRBV18; d_call: NA; j_call: TRBJ2-7; cdr3_nt: TGTGCCAGCTCATTATCGGTCCGTTCCTACGAGCAGTACTTC; cdr3_aa: CASSLSVRSYEQYF
v_call: TRBV10-2; d_call: TRBD2; j_call: TRBJ2-1; cdr3_nt: TGCGCCAGCAGTGGGACTAGCGGGAGGAGCTATGAGCAGTTCTTC; cdr3_aa: CASSGTSGRSYEQFF
v_call: TRBV27; d_call: NA; j_call: TRBJ2-2; cdr3_nt: TGTGCCAGCAGTTTAAGTGCGCCCCCCACCGGGGAGCTGTTTTTT; cdr3_aa: CASSLSAPPTGELFF
v_call: TRBV19; d_call: NA; j_call: TRBJ2-1; cdr3_nt: TGTGCCAGTAGTATTAGGGGGAATGAGCAGTTCTTC; cdr3_aa: CASSIRGNEQFF
v_call: TRBV10-3; d_call: TRBD1; j_call: TRBJ2-6; cdr3_nt: TGTGCCATCAAAAGACAGGGGGCCTCTGGGGCCAACGTCCTGACTTTC; cdr3_aa: CAIKRQGASGANVLTF
v_call: TRBV10-3; d_call: NA; j_call: TRBJ1-1; cdr3_nt: TGTGCCATGAAGGACTGGGAGAACACTGAAGCTTTCTTT; cdr3_aa: CAMKDWENTEAFF
v_call: TRBV5-1; d_call: NA; j_call: TRBJ1-1; cdr3_nt: TGCGCCAGCAGCTTAGACAGGATGAACACTGAAGCTTTCTTT; cdr3_aa: CASSLDRMNTEAFF
v_call: TRBV29-1; d_call: NA; j_call: TRBJ1-2; cdr3_nt: TGCAGCGTTGAAAAGGCGCCCAGGACAGATTCTAACTATGGCTACACCTTC; cdr3_aa: CSVEKAPRTDSNYGYTF
v_call: TRBV6-5; d_call: TRBD1; j_call: TRBJ2-7; cdr3_nt: TGTGCCAGCAGTTCCGAGGGGGCCCTCGCCTACGAGCAGTACTTC; cdr3_aa: CASSSEGALAYEQYF
v_call: TRBV6-6; d_call: TRBD1; j_call: TRBJ2-1; cdr3_nt: TGTGCCAGCAGTTACGACGGGACAGGGGGACATGAGCAGTTCTTC; cdr3_aa: CASSYDGTGGHEQFF
v_call: TRBV13; d_call: NA; j_call: TRBJ2-3; cdr3_nt: TGTGCCAGCAGCTTGATACTAGCCGGGGGAGATACGCAGTATTTT; cdr3_aa: CASSLILAGGDTQYF
v_call: TRBV19; d_call: NA; j_call: TRBJ1-2; cdr3_nt: TGTGCCAGTTTCAGGGGATCTAACTATGGCTACACCTTC; cdr3_aa: CASFRGSNYGYTF
v_call: TRBV27; d_call: TRBD2; j_call: TRBJ2-5; cdr3_nt: TGTGCCAGCAGTCCCCAGAGTAGGACAGCGGGAGGTCCCATAGGTGGAGAGACCCAGTACTTC; cdr3_aa: CASSPQSRTAGGPIGGETQYF
v_call: TRBV6-6; d_call: TRBD2; j_call: TRBJ2-7; cdr3_nt: TGTGCCAGCACCACGGGGACGGGGACTATTACCTACGAGCAGTACTTC; cdr3_aa: CASTTGTGTITYEQYF
v_call: TRBV5-4; d_call: NA; j_call: TRBJ2-7; cdr3_nt: TGTGCCAGCAGCGCGGGGGCTATCTACGAGCAGTACTTC; cdr3_aa: CASSAGAIYEQYF
v_call: TRBV18; d_call: TRBD1; j_call: TRBJ1-1; cdr3_nt: TGTGCCACCACGGGACAGAAGAACACTGAAGCTTTCTTT; cdr3_aa: CATTGQKNTEAFF
v_call: TRBV29-1; d_call: TRBD1; j_call: TRBJ2-3; cdr3_nt: TGCAGCGCCGAGGGTTGGGACAGGGCGACAGATACGCAGTATTTT; cdr3_aa: CSAEGWDRATDTQYF
v_call: TRBV5-4; d_call: NA; j_call: TRBJ2-5; cdr3_nt: TGTGCCAGCAGCCCCGCCAACCGGCGGAGCCAAGAGACCCAGTACTTC; cdr3_aa: CASSPANRRSQETQYF
v_call: TRBV29-1; d_call: TRBD2; j_call: TRBJ2-2; cdr3_nt: TGCAGCGTTGATCAAGCGGGAGAAGGGAAGGGCGCCGGGGAGCTGTTTTTT; cdr3_aa: CSVDQAGEGKGAGELFF
v_call: TRBV6-6; d_call: TRBD2; j_call: TRBJ2-7; cdr3_nt: TGTGCCACATCGACTAGCCCCCACGAGCAGTACTTC; cdr3_aa: CATSTSPHEQYF
v_call: TRBV2; d_call: NA; j_call: TRBJ1-1; cdr3_nt: TGTGCCAGCAGTGAAGCGCTGGGGCAGGGGAACACTGAAGCTTTCTTT; cdr3_aa: CASSEALGQGNTEAFF
v_call: TRBV6-6; d_call: TRBD2; j_call: TRBJ2-7; cdr3_nt: TGTGCCAGCAGTTTACCCGGTTCGGCGGGAGGGTATGTATTC; cdr3_aa: CASSLPGSAGGYVF
v_call: TRBV6-5; d_call: NA; j_call: TRBJ2-1; cdr3_nt: TGTGCCAGCAGTTACTCTAGGCTAGCGTCCCCTCTGTTCTTC; cdr3_aa: CASSYSRLASPLFF
v_call: TRBV2; d_call: NA; j_call: TRBJ1-5; cdr3_nt: TGTGCCAGTCACGGTTCGGATCAGCCCCAGCATTTT; cdr3_aa: CASHGSDQPQHF
v_call: TRBV7-6; d_call: TRBD1; j_call: TRBJ2-2; cdr3_nt: TGTGCCAGCAGCCGAAGGACAGGGGGAAACACCGGGGAGCTGTTTTTT; cdr3_aa: CASSRRTGGNTGELFF
v_call: TRBV7-2; d_call: NA; j_call: TRBJ1-1; cdr3_nt: TGTGCCAGCAGCTTAGGACAGATCGCTGAAGCTTTCTTT; cdr3_aa: CASSLGQIAEAFF
v_call: TRBV30; d_call: NA; j_call: TRBJ2-5; cdr3_nt: TGTGCCTGGAGTGTTCTCGGAGCAGCAAAGACCCAGTACTTC; cdr3_aa: CAWSVLGAAKTQYF
v_call: TRBV7-7; d_call: TRBD2; j_call: TRBJ2-1; cdr3_nt: TGTGCCAGCAGCTTGGGACTAGCGGACAATGAGCAGTTCTTC; cdr3_aa: CASSLGLADNEQFF
v_call: TRBV19; d_call: TRBD2; j_call: TRBJ2-1; cdr3_nt: TGTGCCAGTAGCCGGGACTATTTGTACAATGAGCAGTTCTTC; cdr3_aa: CASSRDYLYNEQFF
v_call: TRBV5-4; d_call: TRBD2; j_call: TRBJ2-3; cdr3_nt: TGTGCCAGCAACCAAGCGGGAGGAACGACAGATACGCAGTATTTT; cdr3_aa: CASNQAGGTTDTQYF
v_call: TRBV27; d_call: NA; j_call: TRBJ1-2; cdr3_nt: TGTGCCAGCAGTTTCCTTACGACAAATGGCTACACCTTC; cdr3_aa: CASSFLTTNGYTF
v_call: TRBV5-6; d_call: TRBD2; j_call: TRBJ2-2; cdr3_nt: TGTGCCAGCAGCACGCTAATCACTAGCGAGAACACCGGGGAGCTGTTTTTT; cdr3_aa: CASSTLITSENTGELFF